This T cell receptor (beta chain) was profiled in a study of blood T cells in healthy people across ages. Looking at the study overall: Template switching picked up about one barcoded beta molecule for each two T cells.

Together with a sample-barcoded 5' primer, a J-beta primer mix was included in a second PCR lasting 7 to 11 cycles. TCRdb re-derived calls from the 5' RACE reads in MiXCR, one entry per CDR3 protein. This table has approximately 700,000 distinct CDR3 sequences, roughly 32% appearing once. This clonotype was seen ten or more times. This CDR3 has 16 amino acids. V was pared by 2 bases and J by 4 bases, with 17 bases between. CDR1 and CDR2 (germline): MNHNY, SVGAGI (reference sequence). V and J are TRBV6-6 and TRBJ2-5; D is undetermined. Sequencing input: blood. This receptor was taken from a woman of 80 years or more in good health. The CDR3 protein is CASSYGEERWGETQYF. CDR3 sequence (DNA): TGTGCCAGCAGTTACGGCGAAGAGAGGTGGGGAGAGACCCAGTACTTC.